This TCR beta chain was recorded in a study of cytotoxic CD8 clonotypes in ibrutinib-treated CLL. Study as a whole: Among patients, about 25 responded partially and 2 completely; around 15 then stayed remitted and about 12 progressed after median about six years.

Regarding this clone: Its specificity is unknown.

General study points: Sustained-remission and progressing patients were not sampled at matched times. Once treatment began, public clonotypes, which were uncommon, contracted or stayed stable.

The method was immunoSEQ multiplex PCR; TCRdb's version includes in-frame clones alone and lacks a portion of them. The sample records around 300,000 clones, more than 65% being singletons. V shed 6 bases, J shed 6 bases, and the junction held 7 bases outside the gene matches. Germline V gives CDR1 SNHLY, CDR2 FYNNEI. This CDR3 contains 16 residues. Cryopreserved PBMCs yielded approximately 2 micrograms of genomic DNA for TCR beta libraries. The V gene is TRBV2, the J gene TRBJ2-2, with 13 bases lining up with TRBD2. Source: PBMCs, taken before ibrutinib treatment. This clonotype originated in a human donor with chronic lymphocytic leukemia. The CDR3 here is CASRKLAGGSAGELFF. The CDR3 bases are TGTGCCAGCAGGAAACTAGCGGGAGGGTCTGCCGGGGAGCTGTTTTTT.